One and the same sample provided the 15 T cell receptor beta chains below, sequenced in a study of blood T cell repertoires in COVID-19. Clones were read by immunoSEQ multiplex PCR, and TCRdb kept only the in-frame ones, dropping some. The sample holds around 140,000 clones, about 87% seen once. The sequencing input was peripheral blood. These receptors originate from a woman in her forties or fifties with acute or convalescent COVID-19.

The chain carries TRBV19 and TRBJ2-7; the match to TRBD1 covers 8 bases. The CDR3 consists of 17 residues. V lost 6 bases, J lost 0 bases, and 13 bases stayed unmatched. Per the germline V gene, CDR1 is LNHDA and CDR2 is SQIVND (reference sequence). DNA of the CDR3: TGTGCCAGTAGCTTTACCGGGACAGGCAAACCCTCCTACGAGCAGTACTTC. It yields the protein CASSFTGTGKPSYEQYF.

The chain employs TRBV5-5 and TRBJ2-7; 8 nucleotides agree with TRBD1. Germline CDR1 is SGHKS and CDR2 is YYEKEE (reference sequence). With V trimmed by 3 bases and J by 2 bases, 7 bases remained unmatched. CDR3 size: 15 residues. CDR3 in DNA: TGTGCCAGCAGCTGGGGGACAGGACCGACCTACGAGCAGTACTTC. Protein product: CASSWGTGPTYEQYF.

The CDR3 sequence is CASGRGGPGNTIYF. Here the CDR3 DNA reads TGTGCCAGTGGAAGGGGGGGCCCTGGAAACACCATATATTTT. V usage is TRBV19 and J usage is TRBJ1-3; possible D gene TRBD1, 6 bases. V gave up 8 bases and J gave up 2 bases, with 13 bases separating them. Germline CDR1 is LNHDA and CDR2 is SQIVND (reference sequence). This CDR3 is built from 14 residues.

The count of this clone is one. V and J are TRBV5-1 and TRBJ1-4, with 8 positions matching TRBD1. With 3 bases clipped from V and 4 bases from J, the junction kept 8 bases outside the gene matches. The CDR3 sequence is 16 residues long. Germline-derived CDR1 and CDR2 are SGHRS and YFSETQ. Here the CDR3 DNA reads TGCGCCAGCAGCTCCGGACAGGGAGGGCTTAATGAAAAACTGTTTTTT. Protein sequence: CASSSGQGGLNEKLFF.

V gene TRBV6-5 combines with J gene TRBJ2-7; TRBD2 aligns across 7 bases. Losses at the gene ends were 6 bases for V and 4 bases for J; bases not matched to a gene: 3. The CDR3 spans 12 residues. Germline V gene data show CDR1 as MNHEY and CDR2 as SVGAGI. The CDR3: CASRLGGYEQYF. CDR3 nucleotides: TGTGCCAGCAGATTGGGGGGGTACGAGCAGTACTTC.

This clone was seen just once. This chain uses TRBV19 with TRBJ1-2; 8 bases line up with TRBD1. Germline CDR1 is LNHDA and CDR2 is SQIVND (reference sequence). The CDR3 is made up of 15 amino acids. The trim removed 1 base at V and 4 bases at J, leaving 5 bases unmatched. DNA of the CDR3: TGTGCCAGTAGTATAGCGGGACAGGTCCTCTATGGCTACACCTTC. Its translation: CASSIAGQVLYGYTF.

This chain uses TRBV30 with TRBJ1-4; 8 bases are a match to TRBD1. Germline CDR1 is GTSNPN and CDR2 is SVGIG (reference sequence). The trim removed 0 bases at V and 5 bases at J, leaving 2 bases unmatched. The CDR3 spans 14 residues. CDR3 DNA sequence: TGTGCCTGGAGTGTGGGACAGGCCAATGAAAAACTGTTTTTT. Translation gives CAWSVGQANEKLFF.

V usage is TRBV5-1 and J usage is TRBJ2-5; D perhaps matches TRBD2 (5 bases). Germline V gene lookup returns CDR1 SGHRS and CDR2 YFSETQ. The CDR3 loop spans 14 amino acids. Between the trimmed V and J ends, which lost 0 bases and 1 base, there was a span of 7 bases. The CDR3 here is CASSLAGIQETQYF. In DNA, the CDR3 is TGCGCCAGCAGCTTGGCCGGGATCCAAGAGACCCAGTACTTC.

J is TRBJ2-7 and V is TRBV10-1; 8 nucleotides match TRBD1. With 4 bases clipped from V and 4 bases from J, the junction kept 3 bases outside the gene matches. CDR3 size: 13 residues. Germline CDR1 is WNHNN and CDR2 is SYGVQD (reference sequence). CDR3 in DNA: TGCGCCAGCAGTGGGACAGGGAGGTACGAGCAGTACTTC. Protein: CASSGTGRYEQYF.

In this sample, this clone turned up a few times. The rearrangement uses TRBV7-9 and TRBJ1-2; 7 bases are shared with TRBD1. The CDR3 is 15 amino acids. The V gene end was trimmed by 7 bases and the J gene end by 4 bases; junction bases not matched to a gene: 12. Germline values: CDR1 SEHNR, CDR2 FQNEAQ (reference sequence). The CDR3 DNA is TGTGCCAGCACCTTCGGACAGGTCGAAGTCTATGGCTACACCTTC. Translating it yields CASTFGQVEVYGYTF.

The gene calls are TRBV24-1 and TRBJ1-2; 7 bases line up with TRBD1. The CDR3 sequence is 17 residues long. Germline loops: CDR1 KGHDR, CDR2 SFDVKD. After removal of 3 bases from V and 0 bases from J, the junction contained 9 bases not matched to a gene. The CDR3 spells CATSDTRDSGSNYGYTF. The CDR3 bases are TGTGCCACCAGTGATACCCGGGACAGTGGATCTAACTATGGCTACACCTTC.

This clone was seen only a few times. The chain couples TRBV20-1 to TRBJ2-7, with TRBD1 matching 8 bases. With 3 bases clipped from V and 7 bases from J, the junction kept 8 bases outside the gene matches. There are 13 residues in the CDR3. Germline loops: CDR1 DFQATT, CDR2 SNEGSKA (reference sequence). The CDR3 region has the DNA TGCAGTGCTAGTAGGACAGGGCGTAAAGAGCAGTACTTC. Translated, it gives CSASRTGRKEQYF.

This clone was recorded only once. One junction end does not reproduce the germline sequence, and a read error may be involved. The CDR3 loop reads CASSSDRVYNSLLHF. The CDR3 coding sequence is TGTGCCAGCTCATCGGACAGGGTCTATAATTCACTCCTCCACTTT. The chain couples TRBV18 to TRBJ1-6, with TRBD1 matching 8 bases. The length of the CDR3 is 15 residues. CDR1 and CDR2 (germline): KGHSH, LQKENI. The variable domain in full, completed from reference TRBV18 and TRBJ1-6, reads NAGVMQNPRHLVRRRGQEARLRCSPMKGHSHVYWYRQLPEEGLKFMVYLQKENIIDESGMPKERFSAEFPKEGPSILRIQQVVRGDSAAYFCASSSDRVYNSLLHFGNGTRLTVT.

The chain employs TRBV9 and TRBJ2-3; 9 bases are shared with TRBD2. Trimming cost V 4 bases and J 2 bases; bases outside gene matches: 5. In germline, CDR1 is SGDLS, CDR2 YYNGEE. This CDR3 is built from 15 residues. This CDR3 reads CASSLRTSATDTQYF. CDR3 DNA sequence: TGTGCCAGCAGCCTCAGGACTAGCGCCACAGATACGCAGTATTTT.

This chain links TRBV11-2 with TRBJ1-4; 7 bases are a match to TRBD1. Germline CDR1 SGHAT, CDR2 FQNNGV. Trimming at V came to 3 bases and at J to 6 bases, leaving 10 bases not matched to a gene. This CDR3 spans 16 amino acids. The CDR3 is CASSFLSAGGYEKLFF. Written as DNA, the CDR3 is TGTGCCAGCAGCTTTCTATCGGCAGGGGGTTATGAAAAACTGTTTTTT.